This TCR beta chain was documented in a study of CXCR3-negative and CXCR3-positive naive CD8 T cells. Study-level points and caveats: Whereas memory cells differed, naive CXCR3-negative and CXCR3-positive cells shared similar TRBV-TRBJ usage. Against CXCR3-negative naive cells, CXCR3-positive naive cells showed more hydrophobic TRB CDR3s.

Among CD8+ T cells, naive ones were CD45RO-CCR7+CD27+CD95-. The libraries of TRB cDNA were constructed through 5' RACE using UMI labels. TCRdb re-called the 5' RACE reads; every CDR3 protein appears as one record, without DNA. The listing records 75,000 or so distinct CDR3 sequences. Note on this clonotype: What it binds is unknown.

The CDR3 runs 13 residues. Germline V gives CDR1 SQVTM, CDR2 ANQGSEA. Source material: naive CXCR3- CD8+ T cells from blood. Specified subset: CD45RO-CCR7+CD27+CD95- naive CD8+ T cells lacking CXCR3 (TNR3-). The source is a human donor in good health. Some clones in this sample may be carry-over from other donors' samples. The rearrangement links TRBV29-1 to TRBJ1-2; TCRdb indicates TRBD1, and absent DNA this call remains unverified. CDR3 in amino acids: CSVSEQGAGGYTF.